The 20 T cell receptor beta chains below were found in one sample sequenced in a study of T cell responses to AZD1222 COVID-19 vaccine. Clones were sequenced by immunoSEQ multiplex PCR, and TCRdb holds only the in-frame ones, with some missing. The sample lists around 110,000 clones, roughly 85% occurring once. Material: peripheral blood, obtained on day 0 of MenACWY control vaccination. These receptors originate from an adult in good health.

V gene TRBV7-9 combines with J gene TRBJ1-1; D unclear. The V and J ends lost 0 bases and 4 bases respectively, with 6 bases between them. Germline-derived CDR1 and CDR2 are SEHNR and FQNEAQ (reference sequence). This CDR3 is 13 amino acids long. CDR3 protein: CASSLARVTEAFF. In DNA form, the CDR3 reads TGTGCCAGCAGCTTAGCGCGGGTCACTGAAGCTTTCTTT.

The gene calls are TRBV6-2 or TRBV6-3 and TRBJ1-5; perhaps TRBD1 as D (5 bases). V was pared by 6 bases and J by 4 bases, with 19 bases between. This CDR3 is built from 16 residues. CDR1 and CDR2 from the germline V gene are MNHEY and SVGEGT. The CDR3 nucleotides read TGTGCCAGCAGGCCTACCGGCGGGGCTGATAATCAGCCCCAGCATTTT. Protein product: CASRPTGGADNQPQHF.

CDR3 sequence: CASSQDRDRGNQPQHF. CDR3 in DNA: TGTGCCAGCAGCCAAGATCGGGACAGGGGGAATCAGCCCCAGCATTTT. The J gene is TRBJ1-5, the V gene TRBV4-2, with 11 bases identical to TRBD1. The germline CDR1 and CDR2 sequences are LGHNA and YNFKEQ. The J segment lost 4 bases and the V segment lost 0 bases, leaving 2 bases of the junction unmatched. This CDR3 is 16 amino acids long.

V is TRBV18 and J is TRBJ1-4; a possible D gene is TRBD1 (6 bases). In germline, CDR1 is KGHSH, CDR2 LQKENI. The length of the CDR3 is 14 residues. Trimming took 2 bases from V and 12 from J, leaving 16 bases between them. The CDR3 nucleotides are TGTGCCAGCTCACCAGACAGGTCCCGAGGTGAACTGTTTTTT. Amino acid sequence: CASSPDRSRGELFF.

This CDR3 is CASSQETSGGRLDYSGANVLTF. The CDR3 region has the DNA TGCGCCAGCAGCCAAGAAACTAGCGGGGGCCGCTTGGACTACTCTGGGGCCAACGTCCTGACTTTC. The rearrangement links TRBV4-1 to TRBJ2-6, with TRBD2 matching 11 bases. The CDR3 has 22 residues. Trimming took 0 bases from V and 0 from J; bases not matched to a gene: 13. CDR1 and CDR2 from the germline V gene are MGHRA and YSYEKL.

The chain is built from TRBV18 and TRBJ1-2; 9 positions agree with TRBD1. The CDR3 covers 16 residues. CDR1 and CDR2 from the germline V gene are KGHSH and LQKENI. Trimming at V came to 3 bases and at J to 1 base, leaving 6 bases not matched to a gene. The CDR3 region is CASSPGQGFRNYGYTF. The CDR3 DNA sequence: TGTGCCAGCTCACCGGGACAGGGTTTTCGTAACTATGGCTACACCTTC.

The rearrangement links TRBV5-1 to TRBJ2-1, with a weak D call TRBD2 (6 bases). The CDR3 length is 17 residues. The V end lost 4 bases, the J end lost 4 bases, and 21 bases lay between the germline ends. Germline V gene lookup returns CDR1 SGHRS and CDR2 YFSETQ. In DNA, the CDR3 is TGCGCCAGCAGCGCAACCTCGGGGACTCCTATATACAATGAGCAGTTCTTC. The encoded protein is CASSATSGTPIYNEQFF.

This sequence joins TRBV5-1 and TRBJ2-1; 7 positions match TRBD1. V dropped 4 bases and J dropped 5; count of bases not matched to a gene: 9. Germline V CDR1 and CDR2: SGHRS, YFSETQ. The CDR3 covers 15 residues. The CDR3 is CASSPRQGLNNEQFF. CDR3 in DNA: TGCGCCAGCAGCCCCCGACAGGGTTTAAACAATGAGCAGTTCTTC.

The chain links TRBV4-1 to TRBJ1-6, with 7 nucleotides matching TRBD1. V was pared by 2 bases and J by 5 bases, with 9 bases of the junction left unmatched. Germline lookup yields CDR1 MGHRA and CDR2 YSYEKL. This CDR3 region has 17 residues. The CDR3 nucleotides are TGCGCCAGCAGCCAATCGTCCCGGGACAGTGATAATTCACCCCTCCACTTT. This codes for CASSQSSRDSDNSPLHF.

The J gene is TRBJ2-2, the V gene TRBV5-4; the match to TRBD1 covers 9 bases. V gave up 9 bases and J gave up 5 bases; unmatched junction bases: 14. Germline-derived CDR1 and CDR2 are SGHNT and YYREEE (reference sequence). The length of the CDR3 is 16 residues. CDR3 nucleotide sequence: TGTGCCACCCGAGGTCTGGGACAGGGCACTACCGGGGAGCTGTTTTTT. Encoded protein: CATRGLGQGTTGELFF.

V gene TRBV7-3 combines with J gene TRBJ2-7, with TRBD1 matching over 8 bases. Unmatched junction bases numbered 10, after V lost 8 bases and J lost 4 bases. The CDR3 totals 14 residues. Germline-derived CDR1 and CDR2 are SGHTA and FQGTGA. CDR3 loop: CASSLGGQGYEQYF. The CDR3 DNA sequence: TGTGCCAGCTCTTTGGGTGGACAGGGTTACGAGCAGTACTTC.

V is TRBV14 and J is TRBJ1-4, with D possibly TRBD1 on 6 matching bases. Germline CDR1 SGHDN, CDR2 FVKESK. V lost 3 bases, J lost 5 bases, and 16 bases lay in between. CDR3 size: 16 residues. The CDR3 loop is CASSHRQTGLNEKLFF. The CDR3 DNA reads as TGTGCCAGCAGCCATCGCCAGACAGGACTAAATGAAAAACTGTTTTTT. Combining the CDR3 with reference TRBV14 and TRBJ1-4 gives the whole variable domain EAGVTQFPSHSVIEKGQTVTLRCDPISGHDNLYWYRRVMGKEIKFLLHFVKESKQDESGMPNNRFLAERTGGTYSTLKVQPAELEDSGVYFCASSHRQTGLNEKLFFGSGTQLSVL.

A single count supports this clone. The chain has TRBV19 and TRBJ1-3, with 7 bases matching TRBD1. V shed 6 bases, J shed 2 bases, and the junction held 4 bases outside the gene matches. CDR3 size: 14 residues. CDR1 is LNHDA, CDR2 SQIVND, per germline (reference sequence). The CDR3: CASRTDRAGNTIYF. The CDR3 nucleotides read TGTGCCAGTAGGACCGACAGGGCTGGAAACACCATATATTTT.

J is TRBJ2-1 and V is TRBV6-5; no firm D call. V lost 4 bases and J lost 4, with 11 bases in between. Germline V gene data show CDR1 as MNHEY and CDR2 as SVGAGI. The CDR3 sequence is 14 residues long. The chain's CDR3 is CASSFDTRYNEQFF. CDR3 DNA sequence: TGTGCCAGCAGTTTTGACACTCGGTACAATGAGCAGTTCTTC.

The CDR3 coding sequence is TGTGCCAGCAGCTTAGTCGGACAGACTCCTAGCGGGTACTTC. This translates into CASSLVGQTPSGYF. The chain links TRBV7-8 to TRBJ2-7; weak D call: TRBD2 (7 bases). The CDR3 loop spans 14 amino acids. Germline V gives CDR1 SGHVS, CDR2 FQNEAQ. V shed 1 base and J shed 12 bases, with 19 bases lying between them.

The chain links TRBV7-8 to TRBJ1-5; 9 bases are shared with TRBD1. The length of the CDR3 is 15 residues. V lost 5 bases and J lost 3; bases outside the gene matches: 5. Germline CDR1 SGHVS, CDR2 FQNEAQ. The CDR3 loop reads CASSARQGDNQPQHF. DNA for the CDR3: TGTGCCAGCAGCGCCCGACAGGGGGACAATCAGCCCCAGCATTTT.

The CDR3 reads CASSQEYGFYNSPLHF. CDR3 coding DNA: TGCGCCAGCAGCCAAGAATATGGCTTCTATAATTCACCCCTCCACTTT. V gene TRBV4-3 combines with J gene TRBJ1-6; D is uncertain. Germline CDR1 is LGHNA and CDR2 is YSLEER. CDR3 length equals 16 residues. V lost 0 bases and J lost 3, with 9 bases in between.

The V gene is TRBV27, the J gene TRBJ2-7; 7 bases line up with TRBD1. This CDR3 region has 16 residues. In germline, CDR1 is MNHEY, CDR2 SMNVEV (reference sequence). V was clipped by 8 bases and J by 7 bases; unmatched bases: 20. The CDR3 loop reads CASGYLTGAQVWEQYF. CDR3 DNA sequence: TGTGCCAGCGGATACCTCACAGGGGCGCAGGTATGGGAGCAGTACTTC.

This chain connects TRBV11-2 to TRBJ2-5; 11 bases match TRBD2. Germline V lookup: CDR1 SGHAT, CDR2 FQNNGV. V shed 1 base and J 2 bases; nucleotides not matched to a gene: 6. CDR3 size: 17 residues. The CDR3 nucleotides are TGTGCCAGCAGCTTAGTGTGGCTAGCGGGGGGTCAAGAGACCCAGTACTTC. This sequence encodes CASSLVWLAGGQETQYF.

CDR3 nucleotide sequence: TGTGCCAGCAGCTCATACAGGGTTCCCGGGGAGCTGTTTTTT. Its protein is CASSSYRVPGELFF. The J gene is TRBJ2-2, the V gene TRBV13, with D possibly TRBD1 on 6 matching bases. CDR1 and CDR2 (germline): PRHDT, FYEKMQ (reference sequence). This CDR3 has 14 amino acids. V was shortened by 4 bases and J by 6 bases, with 12 bases between the two germline ends.